Detailed here is one T cell receptor (beta chain). Profiling relied on immunoSEQ multiplex PCR, and the TCRdb table lists in-frame clones only, not all of them. The sample yields approximately 49,000 clones, about 90% seen once. This specimen belongs to a study of T cell changes during pregnancy in multiple sclerosis. Trimming removed 6 bases from V and 4 bases from J; junction bases left unmatched: 6. This CDR3 contains 16 residues. Per the germline V gene, CDR1 is MRHNA and CDR2 is SNTAGT. Specimen: peripheral blood, collected after pregnancy. The receptor comes from a female donor in good health, enrolled as a control in a pregnancy study. The chain carries TRBV6-4 and TRBJ2-3; 14 bases are a match to TRBD2. The CDR3 nucleotides are TGTGCCAGCAGCCCGACTAGCGGGGGGGCATCAGATACGCAGTATTTT. It translates to CASSPTSGGASDTQYF.